This TCR beta chain is drawn from a study of post-analysis software for immune sequencing data. Overall study: Some patients lacked subtype; others had relapsing-remitting, secondary progressive or progressive-relapsing disease.

Details on this clonotype: Its antigen is currently unknown.

Prepared TCR beta cDNA libraries contained unique molecular identifiers. With roughly 0.9 to 10 million T cells as the source, a few hundred thousand cDNA molecules resulted. Each CDR3 protein gets one entry after TCRdb re-called the PCR reads with MiXCR. Of fewer than 700,000 distinct CDR3 sequences in the sample, 44% were seen once. Study results and limitations: Samples from one preparation batch, clustered by F measure, grouped strongly together. Five or six TRBV segments were significantly more frequent in patients than in controls. TRBV5-6, TRBV5-1 and TRBV20-1 were among these segments. Those with multiple sclerosis, the patient group, showed significantly lower normalized Chao1 diversity than controls.

Losses at the gene ends were 7 bases for V and 2 bases for J; bases not matched to a gene: 5. CDR3 length: 13 residues. The germline gives CDR1 SQVTM, CDR2 ANQGSEA. Material: blood. The chain has TRBV29-1 and TRBJ1-2, with TRBD1 matching over 9 bases. The sequence was collected from a girl aged 5 to 17 with multiple sclerosis. The CDR3 sequence: CSAGDRVNYGYTF. Here the CDR3 DNA reads TGCAGCGCCGGGGACAGGGTCAACTATGGCTACACCTTC.